Reported below is one T cell receptor beta chain. Its antigen is not identified. Treatment reported: around 19 received Ad26.COV2.S at low or high dose, single or two shots; 5 received placebo; per-sample allocation not given. Specimen acquisition occurred on day 63 following the initial vaccine or placebo injection. The data stem from a study of Ad26.COV2.S vaccination and SARS-CoV-2 variants. This table comes from immunoSEQ multiplex PCR, and its TCRdb copy is limited to in-frame clones, with some not included. The table has around 380,000 clones, approximately 90% seen once. Study-level findings and limits: Vaccinees reportedly had broad spike-specific CD8+ and CD4+ T cell responses. Breadth measured for non-spike TCRs was similar across vaccine and placebo recipients.

Germline CDR1 and CDR2: MNHEY and SVGAGI. The CDR3 is 15 residues long. V gave up 0 bases and J gave up 6 bases; unmatched junction bases: 3. This TCR derives from a person aged 18 to 65 who received the Ad26.COV2.S COVID-19 vaccine or a placebo. The V gene is TRBV6-5, the J gene TRBJ2-2; 8 positions match TRBD2. Sequences were derived from peripheral blood, sampled in a trial of Ad26.COV2.S vaccine versus placebo. As DNA, the CDR3 is TGTGCCAGCAGTTACTCGCTAGCGGGCGCCGGGGAGCTGTTTTTT. This encodes CASSYSLAGAGELFF.